This T cell receptor beta chain was retrieved from a study of blood T cell repertoires in COVID-19. Study context: Spain, Italy and the United States supplied samples that represented acute and convalescent COVID-19. From T cells, B-cell-depleted T cells, or PBMCs came the material, which was cDNA or gDNA.

Participants were aged roughly 18 to 89 years from around 26 US areas. Self-reported history from a screening survey and questionnaire set each donor's cohort. Using immunoSEQ multiplex PCR, the repertoire was profiled, and TCRdb retains in-frame clones only, with some absent. This table holds 450,000 or so clones, 90% found once. The sample comprised PBMCs or T cells enriched from blood (not recorded which). The clonotype originates from a man younger than 35 who had recovered from COVID-19.

CDR3 loop: CASNDRDPVTKNIQYF. The CDR3 DNA follows: TGCGCCAGCAACGACAGGGATCCTGTCACCAAAAACATTCAGTACTTC. The J gene is TRBJ2-4, the V gene TRBV10-2; 7 positions agree with TRBD1. The germline CDR1 and CDR2 sequences are WSHSY and SAAADI. The CDR3 sequence is 16 residues long. V was clipped by 7 bases and J by 2 bases; unmatched bases: 11.